A single TCR beta chain is shown here with its context. Its antigen is unknown. V was clipped by 3 bases and J by 3 bases, with 23 bases between them. In germline, CDR1 is SGHRS, CDR2 YFSETQ. The CDR3 length is 18 residues. The sample is drawn from a study of CD4 T cells in relation to SARS-CoV-2 and coronaviruses. Clones were sequenced by immunoSEQ multiplex PCR, and TCRdb holds only the in-frame ones, with some missing. Here the sample spans 15,000 to 25,000 clones, 70% to 75% being singletons. CD4+ T cells from unexposed donors were obtained before the COVID-19 pandemic (2011-2018). CD4+ T cells were isolated from the cells after around 9 days of culture.

The sequence came from a human donor in good health. The chain joins TRBV5-1 to TRBJ2-3, with a weak D call TRBD2 (6 bases). The sample comprised CD4+ T cells from PBMCs, cultured in vitro. In DNA form, the CDR3 reads TGCGCCAGCAGCTGGGGGGTAGGCCTAGGTAGGGTGACAGATACGCAGTATTTT. This encodes CASSWGVGLGRVTDTQYF.